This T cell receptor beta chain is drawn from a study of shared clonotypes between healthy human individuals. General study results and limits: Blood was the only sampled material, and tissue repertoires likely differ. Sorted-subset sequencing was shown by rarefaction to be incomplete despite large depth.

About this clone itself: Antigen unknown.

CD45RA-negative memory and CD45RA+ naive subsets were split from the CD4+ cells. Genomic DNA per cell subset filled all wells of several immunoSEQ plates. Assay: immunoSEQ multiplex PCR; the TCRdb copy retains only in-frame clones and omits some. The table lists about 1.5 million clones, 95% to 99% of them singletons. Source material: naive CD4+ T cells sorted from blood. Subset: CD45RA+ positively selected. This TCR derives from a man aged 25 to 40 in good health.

The CDR3 DNA sequence: TGTGCCAGCAGCTTAGGCCCCGGGACTAGCGGGGCAATTATGGATACGCAGTATTTT. It is translated as CASSLGPGTSGAIMDTQYF. The chain combines TRBV7-3 with TRBJ2-3; 13 nucleotides line up with TRBD2. The CDR3 totals 19 residues. Germline CDR1 is SGHTA and CDR2 is FQGTGA. J gave up 6 bases and V 2 bases, and 14 bases lay outside the gene matches. Together with reference TRBV7-3 and TRBJ2-3, the CDR3 gives the full variable domain: GAGVSQTPSNKVTEKGKYVELRCDPISGHTALYWYRQSLGQGPEFLIYFQGTGAADDSGLPNDRFFAVRPEGSVSTLKIQRTERGDSAVYLCASSLGPGTSGAIMDTQYFGPGTRLTVL.